Below, one T cell receptor (beta chain) is given with its context. The sample comes from a study of blood T cell repertoires in COVID-19. At the level of the study: Donors in the United States, Italy and Spain gave samples during acute or convalescent COVID-19. In each case, the material was cDNA or gDNA derived from T cells, B-cell-depleted T cells, or PBMCs.

Original processing notes: Researchers report that nucleated cell counts were estimated from reference gene primer amplification. The method was immunoSEQ multiplex PCR; TCRdb's version includes in-frame clones alone and lacks a portion of them. That table gives V, J and clone size, and the DNA gave D and trimming. Among approximately 300,000 clones, roughly 82% were seen once, and the ten largest hold 1.5% to 2%. The source material was peripheral blood. This TCR derives from a woman aged 45-59 years with acute or convalescent COVID-19.

This CDR3 is CASSSFWAGEGEQYF. In nucleotides, the CDR3 is TGTGCCAGCAGCTCGTTTTGGGCGGGAGAGGGGGAGCAGTACTTC. The chain links TRBV11-2 to TRBJ2-7; 7 positions agree with TRBD2. This CDR3 has 15 amino acids. Germline lookup yields CDR1 SGHAT and CDR2 FQNNGV. Germline trimming cut 4 bases from V and 7 bases from J; bases unmatched to any gene: 13.